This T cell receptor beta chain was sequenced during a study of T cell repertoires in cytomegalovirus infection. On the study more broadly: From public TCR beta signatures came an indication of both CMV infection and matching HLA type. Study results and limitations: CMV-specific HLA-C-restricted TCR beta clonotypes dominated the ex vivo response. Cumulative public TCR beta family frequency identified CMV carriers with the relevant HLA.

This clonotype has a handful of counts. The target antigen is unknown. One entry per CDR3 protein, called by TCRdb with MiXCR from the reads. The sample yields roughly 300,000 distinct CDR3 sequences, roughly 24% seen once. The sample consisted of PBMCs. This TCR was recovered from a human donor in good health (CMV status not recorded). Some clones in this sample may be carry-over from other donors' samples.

The CDR3 sequence is CASSHRGSYNEQFF. The CDR3 DNA sequence: TGCGCCAGCAGTCATCGGGGGTCCTACAATGAGCAGTTCTTC. The chain is built from TRBV23-1 and TRBJ2-1; perhaps TRBD2 as D (6 bases). TRBV23-1 is given ORF status, its function remaining uncertain. The CDR3 contains 14 residues. Deletions cut 3 bases from V and 1 base from J, with 7 bases between.